The present T cell receptor (beta chain) was sequenced within a study of PD-1 blockade in classical Hodgkin lymphoma. Overall study: Patients were dosed intravenously with nivolumab at 3 mg/kg every 2 weeks.

Time point given: cycle 4 day 1 (C4D1), after five to seven weeks of nivolumab. Every one of the patients relapsed after autologous stem cell transplantation (brentuximab vedotin exposure was variable). Study-wide findings and caveats: Newly diagnosed patients reportedly had lower baseline TCR diversity than healthy donors. TCR diversity in CD4+, not CD8+, cells rose significantly by C4D1.

On this clone itself: Its antigen is unknown.

Assay used: immunoSEQ multiplex PCR; TCRdb lists only in-frame clones, some missing. The table shows tens of thousands of clones, with 65% to 85% occurring only once. This clonotype was sampled from a human donor with classical Hodgkin lymphoma. This specimen was peripheral blood mononuclear cells (PBMCs), taken before the fourth cycle of nivolumab.

The CDR3 region is CASSLGDWFGEQYF. The CDR3 bases are TGTGCCAGCAGCTTAGGGGATTGGTTTGGCGAGCAGTACTTC. J is TRBJ2-7 and V is TRBV7-9; no clear D. The CDR3 runs 14 residues. V shed 1 base and J shed 6 bases, with 13 bases lying between them. Germline V CDR1 and CDR2: SEHNR, FQNEAQ (reference sequence).